This TCR beta chain was documented in a study of blood T cells in healthy people across ages. Trimming at V came to 5 bases and at J to 1 base, leaving 8 bases not matched to a gene. From germline, CDR1 is SEHNR and CDR2 FQNEAQ (reference sequence). The CDR3 has 18 amino acids. This clonotype was recorded a few times. Antigen: not known. General observations from the study: Age brought a roughly linear fall in TCR beta diversity measured per million T cells.

Primed by a sample-barcoded 5' primer and a J-beta primer mix, a second PCR proceeded for about 6 to 11 cycles. TCRdb re-derived calls from the 5' RACE reads in MiXCR, one entry per CDR3 protein. In the table there are more than 1,000,000 distinct CDR3 sequences, 20% to 25% of which are singletons. These data also featured in a second study, about T cells of mothers and their children. That work contributes: Per child, approximately 2.9 million TCR beta CDR3 reads were obtained, against over 9 million per mother.

This clonotype originated in a girl aged 2 to 10 in good health. This rearrangement joins TRBV7-9 to TRBJ2-7; 16 positions match TRBD2. Sequencing input: blood. CDR3 amino acids: CASSPTGLAGGPSYEQYF. CDR3 nucleotide sequence: TGTGCCAGCAGCCCAACGGGACTAGCGGGGGGGCCGTCCTACGAGCAGTACTTC. Drawing the rest from reference TRBV7-9 and TRBJ2-7, the complete variable domain is DTGVSQNPRHKITKRGQNVTFRCDPISEHNRLYWYRQTLGQGPEFLTYFQNEAQLEKSRLLSDRFSAERPKGSFSTLEIQRTEQGDSAMYLCASSPTGLAGGPSYEQYFGPGTRLTVT.